These 25 T cell receptor beta chains originate from one sample sequenced in a study of identical twins. From the 5' RACE reads, TCRdb called clonotypes with MiXCR, one entry per CDR3 protein. The sample consists of a few hundred thousand distinct CDR3 sequences, 6.5% to 9.5% of them appearing once. These same records also appear under a second study, on yellow fever vaccine responses in identical twins.

The specimen sequenced was CD8+ T cells sorted from blood. The receptors shown here come from a woman aged 18-29 years in good health.

This sequence joins TRBV20-1 and TRBJ2-1, with D perhaps TRBD2 (6 bases). Looked up from germline, CDR1 is DFQATT and CDR2 is SNEGSKA (reference sequence). This CDR3 has 22 amino acids. V was shortened by 1 base and J by 1 base, with 32 bases between the two germline ends. The CDR3 is CSARAEKIVSGERGSSYNEQFF. The CDR3 DNA reads TGCAGTGCTAGAGCGGAAAAAATCGTATCGGGAGAGCGAGGCTCGTCCTACAATGAGCAGTTCTTC.

The chain is built from TRBV5-1 and TRBJ1-5; tentatively, D is TRBD1 (5 bases). Germline V CDR1 and CDR2: SGHRS, YFSETQ. The CDR3 length is 15 residues. V was pared by 0 bases and J by 1 base, with 8 bases between. CDR3 residues: CASSLEGRSNQPQHF. CDR3 DNA: TGCGCCAGCAGCTTGGAGGGGCGGAGCAATCAGCCCCAGCATTTT.

This chain uses TRBV20-1 with TRBJ2-7; maybe TRBD2 (5 bases). V was shortened by 1 base and J by 2 bases, with 6 bases between the two germline ends. This CDR3 comprises 12 residues. CDR1 is DFQATT, CDR2 SNEGSKA, per germline (reference sequence). As DNA, the CDR3 is TGCAGTGCTAGAGCGGGAACCTACGAGCAGTACTTC. This sequence encodes CSARAGTYEQYF.

This clonotype was observed a few times. This chain links TRBV14 with TRBJ1-1; TRBD1 is a possible D gene (6 bases). Trimming cost V 1 base and J 4 bases, with 13 bases left between them. The CDR3 is 15 residues long. In germline, CDR1 is SGHDN, CDR2 FVKESK. The CDR3 DNA sequence: TGTGCCAGCAGCCAAGTCAGGGGTCTCAGCACTGAAGCTTTCTTT. Encoded protein: CASSQVRGLSTEAFF.

The chain couples TRBV4-3 to TRBJ2-7; TRBD2 matches 13 bases. The V segment lost 4 bases and the J segment 2 bases; nucleotides outside the gene matches: 5. The CDR3 has 16 residues. CDR1 and CDR2 (germline): LGHNA, YSLEER. The CDR3 spells CASSLQLAGGPYEQYF. CDR3 nucleotides: TGCGCCAGCAGCCTTCAACTAGCGGGAGGGCCCTACGAGCAGTACTTC.

This clonotype was detected many times. The J gene is TRBJ2-7, the V gene TRBV9; 10 bases are shared with TRBD1. Per germline, CDR1 SGDLS and CDR2 YYNGEE. This CDR3 has 14 amino acids. With V trimmed by 3 bases and J by 6 bases, 6 bases remained unmatched. CDR3 nucleotide sequence: TGTGCCAGCAGCGGCCGGGACAGGGGCAGCGAGCAGTACTTC. This codes for CASSGRDRGSEQYF.

The gene calls are TRBV4-1 and TRBJ2-5; 8 nucleotides agree with TRBD2. The V gene's germline CDR1 is MGHRA and CDR2 YSYEKL. The junction had 9 bases not matched to a gene; V was cut back by 4 bases and J by 5 bases. This CDR3 region has 15 residues. Here the CDR3 reads CASSPGTSGVETQYF. The CDR3 DNA sequence: TGCGCCAGCAGCCCGGGGACTAGTGGGGTGGAGACCCAGTACTTC.

The rearrangement links TRBV6-2 or TRBV6-3 to TRBJ2-2; no reliable D call. The CDR3 loop spans 13 amino acids. CDR1 is MNHEY and CDR2 is SVGEGT in the germline V gene. Trimming stripped 6 bases from V and 1 base from J, with 6 bases between. The CDR3, as DNA: TGTGCCAGCAGCCTCATGAACACCGGGGAGCTGTTTTTT. Translated: CASSLMNTGELFF.

This clonotype was seen more than once but under ten times. The V and J genes are TRBV7-9 and TRBJ2-1, with D possibly TRBD1 on 5 matching bases. Per germline, CDR1 SEHNR and CDR2 FQNEAQ (reference sequence). Trimming cost V 7 bases and J 5 bases, with 21 bases left between them. The CDR3 is made up of 16 amino acids. This CDR3 reads CASTPREGSWNNEQFF. CDR3 nucleotide sequence: TGTGCCAGCACCCCCAGGGAAGGTAGCTGGAACAATGAGCAGTTCTTC.

In its sample, this clonotype was seen many times. The V and J genes are TRBV29-1 and TRBJ2-3; D gene uncertain. Germline V CDR1 and CDR2: SQVTM, ANQGSEA. V shed 6 bases and J shed 3 bases, with 4 bases lying between them. The CDR3 is 10 residues long. The CDR3 loop is CSVMTDTQYF. The CDR3 bases are TGCAGCGTGATGACAGATACGCAGTATTTT.

This clonotype was picked up a small number of times. This rearrangement joins TRBV18 to TRBJ2-1, with D possibly being TRBD1 or TRBD2 (6 bases each). This CDR3 has 17 amino acids. Germline V gives CDR1 KGHSH, CDR2 LQKENI. V was trimmed by 1 base and J by 4 bases, leaving 17 bases between them. In nucleotides, the CDR3 is TGTGCCAGCTCACCACGGAGGGGGGTCCCACCGTACAATGAGCAGTTCTTC. It is translated as CASSPRRGVPPYNEQFF.

This clonotype was observed many times. The J gene is TRBJ1-1, the V gene TRBV20-1; D is unresolved. The V end was cut by 0 bases, the J end by 1 base, with 6 bases between. From germline, CDR1 is DFQATT and CDR2 SNEGSKA (reference sequence). The CDR3 runs to 13 residues. The CDR3 reads CSAREWGNTEAFF. The CDR3 nucleotides read TGCAGTGCTAGAGAATGGGGGAACACTGAAGCTTTCTTT.

In its sample, this clonotype was seen a few times. The chain is built from TRBV3-1 and TRBJ2-1; 7 bases line up with TRBD2. In germline, CDR1 is LGHDT, CDR2 YNNKEL (reference sequence). There are 15 residues in the CDR3. V gave up 4 bases and J gave up 4 bases; unmatched junction bases: 7. CDR3 sequence: CASSPTGLKYNEQFF. CDR3 nucleotide sequence: TGTGCCAGCAGCCCCACGGGACTAAAATACAATGAGCAGTTCTTC.

V is TRBV2 and J is TRBJ1-2; TRBD1 is a possible D gene (6 bases). Germline V gene lookup returns CDR1 SNHLY and CDR2 FYNNEI. The V end was cut by 3 bases, the J end by 4 bases, with 12 bases between. CDR3 length equals 14 residues. The chain's CDR3 is CASSDRGAGYGYTF. CDR3 DNA sequence: TGTGCCAGCAGTGACAGGGGAGCCGGCTATGGCTACACCTTC.

This clonotype appeared a few times. V usage is TRBV15 and J usage is TRBJ2-3; a possible D gene is TRBD2 (7 bases). CDR1 LNHNV and CDR2 YYDKDF come from the germline V gene (reference sequence). Trimming took 5 bases from V and 10 from J, leaving 16 bases between them. CDR3 length equals 13 residues. The CDR3 region is CATSLSRGRAQYF. The DNA of the CDR3 is TGTGCCACCAGCCTAAGTAGGGGGAGGGCGCAGTATTTT.

In DNA, the CDR3 is TGCAGTGCTAGAGAAAGGGGGGGGACTGAAGCTTTCTTT. Residues: CSARERGGTEAFF. J is TRBJ1-1 and V is TRBV20-1, with TRBD1 as a possible D gene (6 bases). The germline gives CDR1 DFQATT, CDR2 SNEGSKA (reference sequence). The CDR3 totals 13 residues. Trimming took off 0 bases at V and 5 bases at J, with 10 bases between the two ends.

This clonotype showed up just a few times. This chain connects TRBV20-1 to TRBJ2-7; TRBD2 aligns across 15 bases. The J segment lost 0 bases and the V segment lost 5 bases, leaving 11 bases of the junction unmatched. The CDR3 is made up of 18 amino acids. CDR1 and CDR2 (germline): DFQATT, SNEGSKA (reference sequence). The CDR3 reads CSAESLGTSGRPSYEQYF. The CDR3 DNA reads as TGCAGTGCTGAGTCTCTCGGGACTAGCGGGAGGCCCTCCTACGAGCAGTACTTC.

V is TRBV4-1 and J is TRBJ1-2, with TRBD1 matching 7 bases. After removal of 1 base from V and 0 bases from J, the junction contained 11 bases not matched to a gene. The CDR3 has 18 amino acids. Germline V gene lookup returns CDR1 MGHRA and CDR2 YSYEKL. CDR3 protein: CASSQGLDRTAANYGYTF. Here the CDR3 DNA reads TGCGCCAGCAGCCAAGGGCTGGACAGGACGGCAGCTAACTATGGCTACACCTTC.

This clonotype was recorded at least ten times. CDR3 sequence reads: CASSSPSLGFGTQYF. CDR3 sequence (DNA): TGTGCCAGCAGTTCCCCCAGTCTGGGGTTTGGGACCCAGTACTTC. The chain employs TRBV12-3 or TRBV12-4 and TRBJ2-5; D remains ambiguous. Deletions cut 4 bases from V and 7 bases from J, with 19 bases between. This CDR3 contains 15 residues.

The chain joins TRBV7-6 to TRBJ2-1, with D perhaps assigned TRBD1 or TRBD2 (5 bases each). The CDR3 loop spans 16 amino acids. Looked up from germline, CDR1 is SGHVS and CDR2 is FNYEAQ. Trimming took 1 base from V and 8 from J, leaving 18 bases between them. CDR3 residues: CASSLVGTASEDEQFF. The DNA for the CDR3 is TGTGCCAGCAGCTTAGTCGGGACGGCCTCAGAGGATGAGCAGTTCTTC.

The chain employs TRBV7-9 and TRBJ2-2; 9 bases agree with TRBD1. The CDR3 has 16 residues. J gave up 6 bases and V 5 bases, and 10 bases lay outside the gene matches. CDR1 and CDR2 (germline): SEHNR, FQNEAQ (reference sequence). The CDR3 DNA reads as TGTGCCAGCAGCCTTCCAACAGGGGGCTTGGCCGGGGAGCTGTTTTTT. Translation: CASSLPTGGLAGELFF.

Many counts were recorded for this clonotype. This rearrangement joins TRBV27 to TRBJ2-1, with 11 bases identical to TRBD2. Germline CDR1 is MNHEY and CDR2 is SMNVEV (reference sequence). The CDR3 spans 15 residues. V lost 4 bases, J lost 5 bases, and 4 bases stayed unmatched. The CDR3 protein is CASSSGLAGHNEQFF. CDR3 DNA sequence: TGTGCCAGCAGTTCTGGACTAGCGGGCCACAATGAGCAGTTCTTC.

The gene calls are TRBV14 and TRBJ1-5; D gene uncertain. CDR1 and CDR2 from the germline V gene are SGHDN and FVKESK. The CDR3 runs 13 residues. V was trimmed by 0 bases and J by 13 bases, leaving 13 bases between them. CDR3 sequence: CASSQDIESSQHF. Here the CDR3 DNA reads TGTGCCAGCAGCCAAGATATAGAAAGTTCTCAGCATTTT.

This clonotype was recorded a few times. This chain connects TRBV7-3 to TRBJ2-3; 9 bases align to TRBD2. Per the germline V gene, CDR1 is SGHTA and CDR2 is FQGTGA. Trimming removed 4 bases from V and 5 bases from J; junction bases left unmatched: 4. The CDR3 runs 14 residues. As DNA, the CDR3 is TGTGCCAGCAGCTCCAGCGGGGGGCGAGATACGCAGTATTTT. Its translation is CASSSSGGRDTQYF.

At least ten counts were recorded for this clonotype. J is TRBJ2-7 and V is TRBV27, with TRBD1 matching 11 bases. Germline V gives CDR1 MNHEY, CDR2 SMNVEV (reference sequence). V lost 6 bases to trimming and J lost 3 bases; unmatched junction nucleotides: 7. The CDR3 runs 15 residues. Written as DNA, the CDR3 is TGTGCCAGCAGCCCGGGACAGGGGGAATACTACGAGCAGTACTTC. Residues: CASSPGQGEYYEQYF.